What follows are 10 T cell receptor beta chains derived from one specimen sequenced in a study of beta chain features in type 1 diabetes. Reverse transcribing all isolated RNA meant expressed TCRB transcripts were sequenced. The table came from immunoSEQ multiplex PCR; TCRdb's copy has only in-frame clones and leaves some out. This table holds under 400,000 clones, 10% to 15% found once. Antigens for these TCRs are unknown. Study conclusions and caveats: Moderate yet significant TCRB CDR3 shortening was seen in Type 1 diabetes patients in all four CD4+ subsets.

Sequenced: naive CD4+ T cells from blood. Source of these receptors: a young woman with type 1 diabetes.

V is TRBV7-9 and J is TRBJ2-7, with D unclear. This CDR3 spans 11 amino acids. Trimming took off 5 bases at V and 7 bases at J, with 9 bases between the two ends. Per the germline V gene, CDR1 is SEHNR and CDR2 is FQNEAQ (reference sequence). CDR3 sequence (DNA): TGTGCCAGCAGCGAGAGCTGGGAGCAGTACTTC. Its protein product is CASSESWEQYF. The complete variable domain, with remaining parts taken from reference TRBV7-9 and TRBJ2-7, reads DTGVSQNPRHKITKRGQNVTFRCDPISEHNRLYWYRQTLGQGPEFLTYFQNEAQLEKSRLLSDRFSAERPKGSFSTLEIQRTEQGDSAMYLCASSESWEQYFGPGTRLTVT.

The J gene is TRBJ2-7, the V gene TRBV5-1, with TRBD2 identical over 11 bases. The CDR3 runs to 16 residues. Germline V gene lookup returns CDR1 SGHRS and CDR2 YFSETQ. V was clipped by 2 bases and J by 0 bases; unmatched bases: 4. This CDR3 is CASSLTGTSGSYEQYF. The CDR3 nucleotides are TGCGCCAGCAGCTTAACCGGGACTAGCGGCTCCTACGAGCAGTACTTC.

This rearrangement joins TRBV30 to TRBJ1-2; no clear D gene. Germline V gene lookup returns CDR1 GTSNPN and CDR2 SVGIG (reference sequence). V gave up 0 bases and J gave up 7 bases, with 12 bases separating them. This CDR3 contains 13 residues. The CDR3 nucleotides are TGTGCCTGGAGTGTACTTCAACGGGGTGGCTACACCTTC. Its translation: CAWSVLQRGGYTF. Based on the CDR3 plus reference TRBV30 and TRBJ1-2, the full variable domain is SQTIHQWPATLVQPVGSPLSLECTVEGTSNPNLYWYRQAAGRGLQLLFYSVGIGQISSEVPQNLSASRPQDRQFILSSKKLLLSDSGFYLCAWSVLQRGGYTFGSGTRLTVV.

In nucleotides, the CDR3 is TGCGCCAGCAGCCCGATACAGGAGCCCTACAATGAGCAGTTCTTC. This codes for CASSPIQEPYNEQFF. The genes are TRBV4-1 and TRBJ2-1; tentatively, D is TRBD1 (5 bases). Germline V gives CDR1 MGHRA, CDR2 YSYEKL. Trimming pared 4 bases from V and 2 bases from J, leaving 12 bases between. This CDR3 is built from 15 residues.

The rearrangement joins TRBV11-1 to TRBJ2-5; D not resolved. Germline V lookup: CDR1 SGHAT, CDR2 FQDESV (reference sequence). The CDR3 has 13 residues. Trimming took off 5 bases at V and 5 bases at J, with 12 bases between the two ends. The CDR3 loop reads CASSKSKAETQYF. The CDR3 bases are TGTGCCAGCAGCAAGAGTAAAGCGGAGACCCAGTACTTC.

This clone showed up just a few times. V and J are TRBV4-3 and TRBJ1-1, with D maybe TRBD1 (5 bases). The germline CDR1 and CDR2 sequences are LGHNA and YSLEER. This CDR3 spans 15 amino acids. V was pared by 7 bases and J by 3 bases, with 18 bases between. The CDR3 loop is CASKRGETRDTEAFF. The CDR3 DNA reads as TGCGCCAGCAAGCGGGGGGAGACTCGGGACACTGAAGCTTTCTTT.

This chain links TRBV27 with TRBJ2-2, with 7 positions matching TRBD1. V shed 3 bases and J 5 bases; nucleotides not matched to a gene: 3. The CDR3 totals 14 residues. Germline V gives CDR1 MNHEY, CDR2 SMNVEV (reference sequence). DNA for the CDR3: TGTGCCAGCAGTTTCCCGACAGGGACCGGGGAGCTGTTTTTT. This sequence encodes CASSFPTGTGELFF.

This clone showed up just a few times. The genes are TRBV5-1 and TRBJ2-7; D is perhaps TRBD2 (6 bases). The germline CDR1 and CDR2 sequences are SGHRS and YFSETQ. This CDR3 comprises 16 residues. Trimming cost V 0 bases and J 5 bases, with 18 bases left between them. The CDR3 region has the DNA TGCGCCAGCAGCTTGGACGGGGGAGCCGCTCCGAACGAGCAGTACTTC. It codes for CASSLDGGAAPNEQYF.

V is TRBV27 and J is TRBJ1-5; 10 nucleotides agree with TRBD1. This CDR3 is 15 amino acids long. V lost 5 bases, J lost 3 bases, and 4 bases stayed unmatched. Germline V gives CDR1 MNHEY, CDR2 SMNVEV (reference sequence). The CDR3 DNA reads TGTGCCAGCAGTATGGGACAGGGGTTCAATCAGCCCCAGCATTTT. Protein: CASSMGQGFNQPQHF.

This clone was found a few times. The chain employs TRBV7-2 and TRBJ1-1; D perhaps matches TRBD1 (6 bases). The CDR3 runs 15 residues. The germline CDR1 and CDR2 sequences are SGHTA and FQGNSA. Between the trimmed V and J ends, which lost 2 bases and 0 bases, there was a span of 10 bases. The CDR3 spells CASSLQGSMNTEAFF. The CDR3 DNA is TGTGCCAGCAGCTTACAGGGGTCCATGAACACTGAAGCTTTCTTT.